The 18 T cell receptor beta chains in this list originate from one sample, sequenced in a study of radiotherapy plus CTLA-4 blockade in lung cancer. The table came from immunoSEQ multiplex PCR; TCRdb's copy has only in-frame clones and leaves some out. Here the sample spans 70,000 to 85,000 clones, 70% to 80% being singletons. The material sequenced was peripheral blood, taken from a patient treated with radiotherapy plus ipilimumab. The receptor set was obtained from a human donor with non-small cell lung cancer whose response to radiotherapy plus ipilimumab could not be evaluated.

The chain uses TRBV18 and TRBJ1-1, with D possibly being TRBD1 (5 bases). Germline V lookup: CDR1 KGHSH, CDR2 LQKENI. Trimming cost V 0 bases and J 3 bases, with 11 bases left between them. CDR3 length: 15 amino acids. The CDR3 DNA follows: TGTGCCAGCTCACCACCGGGGTCGGGGGACACTGAAGCTTTCTTT. This encodes CASSPPGSGDTEAFF.

This chain links TRBV7-2 with TRBJ2-7; possibly TRBD1 for D (6 bases). The CDR3 is made up of 17 amino acids. Per the germline V gene, CDR1 is SGHTA and CDR2 is FQGNSA. With 0 bases removed from V and 2 bases from J, the gap between germline ends came to 17 bases. The CDR3 is CASSLARPGHLPYEQYF. CDR3 nucleotides: TGTGCCAGCAGCTTAGCGCGGCCGGGACACTTACCCTACGAGCAGTACTTC.

The chain recombines TRBV30 with TRBJ1-2, with D unresolved. The length of the CDR3 is 11 residues. Germline CDR1 reads GTSNPN; CDR2 reads SVGIG (reference sequence). The V and J ends lost 1 base and 4 bases respectively, with 4 bases between them. Here the CDR3 DNA reads TGTGCCTGGAGTGATCTCTATGGCTACACCTTC. This sequence encodes CAWSDLYGYTF.

The CDR3 region is CASSTQGVGEQYF. CDR3 nucleotides: TGTGCCAGCAGTACTCAGGGGGTGGGCGAGCAGTACTTC. The chain uses TRBV25-1 and TRBJ2-7; the match to TRBD1 covers 7 bases. The germline gives CDR1 MGHDK, CDR2 SYGVNS. The V gene end was trimmed by 5 bases and the J gene end by 6 bases; junction bases not matched to a gene: 7. This CDR3 contains 13 residues.

The chain's CDR3 is CASSQEGAQGEGYTF. CDR3 DNA sequence: TGCGCCAGCAGCCAAGAGGGAGCGCAGGGGGAAGGCTACACCTTC. This chain joins TRBV4-3 and TRBJ1-2, with TRBD1 matching over 7 bases. The V segment lost 0 bases and the J segment 8 bases; nucleotides outside the gene matches: 9. Germline-derived CDR1 and CDR2 are LGHNA and YSLEER. The CDR3 is 15 amino acids.

V and J are TRBV6-5 and TRBJ1-2; TRBD1 might be the D (6 bases). The CDR3 extends over 13 amino acids. The V end lost 7 bases, the J end lost 8 bases, and 17 bases lay between the germline ends. Germline V lookup: CDR1 MNHEY, CDR2 SVGAGI. The DNA of the CDR3 is TGTGCCAGCACGCAAAGGGGGTTGGGAGGCTACACCTTC. This gives the protein CASTQRGLGGYTF.

The CDR3 here is CTSGPADGYTF. The CDR3 DNA reads TGCACCAGCGGTCCTGCGGATGGCTACACCTTC. This rearrangement joins TRBV1 to TRBJ1-2. TRBV1 is recorded as a pseudogene. CDR3 size: 11 residues.

The chain couples TRBV29-1 to TRBJ1-1; the match to TRBD1 covers 8 bases. The germline V gene encodes CDR1 SQVTM and CDR2 ANQGSEA. V gave up 6 bases and J gave up 0 bases; unmatched junction bases: 3. This CDR3 has 13 residues. This CDR3 is CSVDRDMNTEAFF. The CDR3 DNA reads TGCAGCGTGGACAGGGACATGAACACTGAAGCTTTCTTT.

CDR3 in amino acids: CASSYQWGTAEAFF. The CDR3 DNA reads TGTGCCAGCAGTTACCAGTGGGGCACTGCCGAAGCTTTCTTT. This chain links TRBV6-5 with TRBJ1-1; tentatively, D is TRBD1 (5 bases). With 2 bases removed from V and 8 bases from J, the gap between germline ends came to 15 bases. CDR3 length equals 14 residues. Germline V CDR1 and CDR2: MNHEY, SVGAGI.

The chain has TRBV28 and TRBJ2-7; 9 bases line up with TRBD1. Germline V gene lookup returns CDR1 MDHEN and CDR2 SYDVKM. With 4 bases clipped from V and 1 base from J, the junction kept 5 bases outside the gene matches. This CDR3 comprises 15 residues. The DNA for the CDR3 is TGTGCCAGCAGTTATGGGACAGGGTGGTCCTACGAGCAGTACTTC. It codes for CASSYGTGWSYEQYF.

This chain links TRBV7-2 with TRBJ2-1; TRBD2 agrees at 12 bases. The junction had 13 bases not matched to a gene; V was cut back by 0 bases and J by 7 bases. This CDR3 has 19 amino acids. Germline values: CDR1 SGHTA, CDR2 FQGNSA. The chain's CDR3 is CASSLAASGGAGALNEQFF. The CDR3 DNA reads as TGTGCCAGCAGCTTAGCGGCTAGCGGGGGGGCCGGTGCGTTGAATGAGCAGTTCTTC.

This sequence joins TRBV9 and TRBJ2-3, with 16 bases matching TRBD2. Losses at the gene ends were 2 bases for V and 5 bases for J; bases not matched to a gene: 8. Germline V gene data show CDR1 as SGDLS and CDR2 as YYNGEE. This CDR3 contains 18 residues. CDR3 DNA sequence: TGTGCCAGCAGCGTGCAGGGACTAGCGGGGGGGCCCGAAGATACGCAGTATTTT. It encodes CASSVQGLAGGPEDTQYF.

The gene calls are TRBV6-6 and TRBJ2-5; D perhaps matches TRBD1 (5 bases). The CDR3 is 14 amino acids. The V and J ends lost 2 bases and 1 base respectively, with 8 bases between them. CDR1 and CDR2 from the germline V gene are MNHNY and SVGAGI (reference sequence). The CDR3 nucleotides are TGTGCCAGCAGTTACGGGGCAGTCCAAGAGACCCAGTACTTC. Its protein product is CASSYGAVQETQYF.

The chain couples TRBV2 to TRBJ1-4; TRBD1 matches at 7 bases. With 6 bases clipped from V and 7 bases from J, the junction kept 8 bases outside the gene matches. Germline V gene sequence: CDR1 SNHLY, CDR2 FYNNEI. The length of the CDR3 is 14 residues. CDR3: CASSSTGRGEKLFF. The DNA for the CDR3 is TGTGCCAGCAGCTCGACAGGGAGAGGTGAAAAACTGTTTTTT.

The chain carries TRBV19 and TRBJ1-1, with TRBD1 as a possible D gene (5 bases). V was shortened by 3 bases and J by 4 bases, with 12 bases between the two germline ends. The CDR3 contains 14 residues. In germline, CDR1 is LNHDA, CDR2 SQIVND (reference sequence). The CDR3 DNA sequence: TGTGCCAGTAGTATTCCGGTCAGGGCCACTGAAGCTTTCTTT. This gives the protein CASSIPVRATEAFF.

This chain joins TRBV27 and TRBJ2-5; 10 bases line up with TRBD1. The V gene end was trimmed by 5 bases and the J gene end by 4 bases; junction bases not matched to a gene: 7. Germline V gene lookup returns CDR1 MNHEY and CDR2 SMNVEV (reference sequence). This CDR3 has 15 amino acids. For the CDR3, the DNA is TGTGCCAGCAGTGTCGGGACAGGGGTGGGAGAGACCCAGTACTTC. It yields the protein CASSVGTGVGETQYF.

V usage is TRBV5-8 and J usage is TRBJ2-2; D may be TRBD1 (5 bases). Deletions cut 0 bases from V and 6 bases from J, with 6 bases between. CDR1 and CDR2 from the germline V gene are SGHTS and YDEGEE. The CDR3 contains 13 residues. CDR3 coding DNA: TGTGCCAGCAGCTTGGAAGGGGCCGGGGAGCTGTTTTTT. It translates to CASSLEGAGELFF.

The chain combines TRBV15 with TRBJ2-1; 7 bases align to TRBD1. V lost 3 bases and J lost 3; bases outside the gene matches: 5. The CDR3 has 15 amino acids. Germline V lookup: CDR1 LNHNV, CDR2 YYDKDF (reference sequence). The CDR3 sequence: CATSSSGTVYNEQFF. The DNA for the CDR3 is TGTGCCACCAGCAGTTCCGGGACAGTCTACAATGAGCAGTTCTTC.